This is a list of T cell receptor beta chains from one sample in a study of blood T cell repertoires in COVID-19. Method: immunoSEQ multiplex PCR; TCRdb's copy keeps in-frame clones and lacks some. The data contain around 70,000 clones, approximately 83% of them singletons. The sequencing input was peripheral blood. These receptor sequences come from a human donor in a cohort sampled during active COVID-19. CDR3s include the opening cysteine and the closing phenylalanine or tryptophan. The D gene is left open where the match is weak.

CDR3	V	J	D
CASSNRENRGWGNQPQHF	TRBV21-1	TRBJ1-5	NA
CASSRPGADTQYF	TRBV5-4	TRBJ2-3	NA
CASSLMTGGGSPLHF	TRBV7-6	TRBJ1-6	TRBD1
CASSLEWAGAKNIQYF	TRBV7-9	TRBJ2-4	NA
CAWSVMTGGHEQYF	TRBV30	TRBJ2-7	TRBD1
CASSTPTGTYEQYF	TRBV18	TRBJ2-7	TRBD1
CASVPTSGPLEQYF	TRBV7-9	TRBJ2-7	TRBD2
CASSYTSGARAVLIHEQYF	TRBV5-1	TRBJ2-7	NA
CASSKRQGGDTEAFF	TRBV21-1	TRBJ1-1	NA
CASSQSEGNTEAFF	TRBV4-3	TRBJ1-1	NA
CASSPRLLGGTDTQYF	TRBV7-8	TRBJ2-3	NA
CASSIGALRNQPQHF	TRBV19	TRBJ1-5	NA
CASRRSGGTNEKLFF	TRBV6-5	TRBJ1-4	TRBD1
CASSAPRQGSNQPQHF	TRBV19	TRBJ1-5	TRBD1
CASSVGQGATDTQYF	TRBV9	TRBJ2-3	TRBD1
CASSSQGGMYGYTF	TRBV6-5	TRBJ1-2	TRBD1
CASSSSTGGRNNEQFF	TRBV13	TRBJ2-1	TRBD1
CASSLRDSTYEQYF	TRBV9	TRBJ2-7	NA
CASSEKGSYNSPLHF	TRBV3-1/TRBV3-2	TRBJ1-6	NA
CASGRTDYEQYF	TRBV4-3	TRBJ2-7	NA
CASSEGTGSNNEQFF	TRBV6-1	TRBJ2-1	TRBD1
CASSYSSGQGGNTIYF	TRBV6-6	TRBJ1-3	TRBD1
CASSPRGQGARVEKLFF	TRBV9	TRBJ1-4	TRBD1
CSAPLGQKQYF	TRBV20-1	TRBJ2-7	NA
CAGDRVANEKLFF	TRBV30	TRBJ1-4	TRBD1
CASGEQGVGTDTQYF	TRBV2	TRBJ2-3	TRBD1
CASRRPSQPGGANVLTF	TRBV11-2	TRBJ2-6	NA
CASASRQTFSYEQYF	TRBV5-4	TRBJ2-7	NA
CASSLDFTGAYEQYF	TRBV7-2	TRBJ2-7	TRBD1
CSVSTPYGYTF	TRBV20-1	TRBJ1-2	NA
CASSTGTGLQPQHF	TRBV6-5	TRBJ1-5	TRBD1
CASREGARSPLHF	TRBV5-1	TRBJ1-6	TRBD1
CAGGSSTDTQYF	TRBV7-9	TRBJ2-3	NA
CATSTSGGAETQYF	TRBV24-1	TRBJ2-5	TRBD2
CASSPRVVTGTHQPQHF	TRBV18	TRBJ1-5	NA
CAAGGVGSAGELFF	TRBV6-5	TRBJ2-2	NA
CASSGGTGQSEQFF	TRBV6-4	TRBJ2-1	TRBD1
CASSLATRAGGLGDTQYF	TRBV5-1	TRBJ2-3	TRBD2
CATSRPGRDINTEAFF	TRBV15	TRBJ1-1	NA
CASSSGQGAGTGELFF	TRBV19	TRBJ2-2	TRBD1
CASRGTGGNQETQYF	TRBV2	TRBJ2-5	TRBD1
CASSEEAGQYYGYTF	TRBV2	TRBJ1-2	TRBD1
CASSLVITMGNSPLHF	TRBV7-2	TRBJ1-6	NA
CASSLGQGAEGYTF	TRBV3-1/TRBV3-2	TRBJ1-2	TRBD1
CASSLLVGGNNQPQHF	TRBV7-6	TRBJ1-5	NA
CASSQGGASYSYNEQFF	TRBV4-3	TRBJ2-1	NA
CARSKGASSYNSPLHF	TRBV2	TRBJ1-6	NA
CASSQERGADTGELFF	TRBV4-3	TRBJ2-2	NA
CASSFADRGKLFF	TRBV5-6	TRBJ1-4	TRBD1